This T cell receptor beta chain was captured in a study of cytomegalovirus exposure and HLA in healthy donors. This clone was observed a few times. The primer mix had 60 Vbeta and 13 Jbeta primers. Repertoires were generated with immunoSEQ multiplex PCR, while TCRdb's copy carries only in-frame clones and drops some. The sample yields approximately 150,000 clones, 55% to 70% seen once. CDR3 length equals 17 residues. CDR1 is SGHAT and CDR2 is FQNNGV in the germline V gene. The rearrangement joins TRBV11-2 to TRBJ2-5, with 7 nucleotides matching TRBD2. Gene TRBJ2-7 matches the end of the DNA better, so the J call may be wrong. The TCR was taken from an older woman in good health and CMV-seropositive. Sequencing input: PBMCs. CDR3 DNA: TGTGCCAGCAGCTCCCGTGCGGTAGCGGGTGGCTCCTACGAGCAGTACTTC. It encodes CASSSRAVAGGSYEQYF.